This T cell receptor (beta chain) was documented in a study of cytomegalovirus exposure and HLA in healthy donors. Overall study results and limits: Both high specificity and high sensitivity reportedly marked the classifier's diagnosis of cytomegalovirus status.

With 60 Vbeta and 13 Jbeta primers, the PCR was carried out. Original processing methods: Approximately 11 million of the about 80 million unique TCR beta chains counted in a later analysis were shared. Repertoires were generated with immunoSEQ multiplex PCR, while TCRdb's copy carries only in-frame clones and drops some. That table supplies the V and J calls and clone size; D and trimming were determined from the DNA. The sample lists over 95,000 clones, roughly four fifths occurring once. With regard to this clone: The antigen remains undetermined.

The trim removed 5 bases at V and 3 bases at J, leaving 5 bases unmatched. This CDR3 has 14 amino acids. The germline CDR1 and CDR2 sequences are SGHRS and YFSETQ. The V and J genes are TRBV5-1 and TRBJ1-2; the match to TRBD1 covers 9 bases. The receptor comes from a female donor in good health and CMV-seronegative. The source material was PBMCs. The DNA of the CDR3 is TGCGCCAGCAGTCGGGACAGGGCTCACTATGGCTACACCTTC. This encodes CASSRDRAHYGYTF.